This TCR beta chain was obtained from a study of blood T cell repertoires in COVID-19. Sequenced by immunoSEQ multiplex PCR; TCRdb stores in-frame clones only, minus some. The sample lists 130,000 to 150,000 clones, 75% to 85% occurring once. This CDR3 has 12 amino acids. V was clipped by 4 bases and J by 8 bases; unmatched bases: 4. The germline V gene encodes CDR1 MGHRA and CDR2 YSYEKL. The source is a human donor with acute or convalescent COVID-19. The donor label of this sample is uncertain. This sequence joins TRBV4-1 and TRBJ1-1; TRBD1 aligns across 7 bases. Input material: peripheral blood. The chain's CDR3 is CASSRPGQEAFF. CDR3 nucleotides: TGCGCCAGCAGCCGACCGGGACAGGAAGCTTTCTTT.